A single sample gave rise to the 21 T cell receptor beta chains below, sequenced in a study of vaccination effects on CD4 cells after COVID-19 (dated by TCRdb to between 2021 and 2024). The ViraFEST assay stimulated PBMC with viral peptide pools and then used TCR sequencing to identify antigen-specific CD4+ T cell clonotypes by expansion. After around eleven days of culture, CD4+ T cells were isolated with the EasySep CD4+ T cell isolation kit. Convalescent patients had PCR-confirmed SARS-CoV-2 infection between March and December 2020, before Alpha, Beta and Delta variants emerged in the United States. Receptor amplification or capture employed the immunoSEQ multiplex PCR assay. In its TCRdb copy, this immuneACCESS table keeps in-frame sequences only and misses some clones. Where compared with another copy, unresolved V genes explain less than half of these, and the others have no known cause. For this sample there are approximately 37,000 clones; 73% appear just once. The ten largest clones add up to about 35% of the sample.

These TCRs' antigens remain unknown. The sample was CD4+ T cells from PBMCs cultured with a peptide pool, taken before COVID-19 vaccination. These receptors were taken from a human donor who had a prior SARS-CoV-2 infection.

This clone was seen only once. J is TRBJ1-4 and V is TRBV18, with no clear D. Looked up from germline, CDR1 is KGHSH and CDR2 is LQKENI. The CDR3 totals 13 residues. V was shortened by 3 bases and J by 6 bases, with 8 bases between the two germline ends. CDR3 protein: CASSPPGHEKLFF. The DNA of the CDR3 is TGTGCCAGCTCACCCCCGGGCCATGAAAAACTGTTTTTT.

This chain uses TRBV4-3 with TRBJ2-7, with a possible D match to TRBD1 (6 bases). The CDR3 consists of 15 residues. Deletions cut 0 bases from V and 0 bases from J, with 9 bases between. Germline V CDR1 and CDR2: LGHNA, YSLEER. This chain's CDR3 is CASSQDGTPSYEQYF. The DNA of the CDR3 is TGCGCCAGCAGCCAAGATGGGACACCCTCCTACGAGCAGTACTTC.

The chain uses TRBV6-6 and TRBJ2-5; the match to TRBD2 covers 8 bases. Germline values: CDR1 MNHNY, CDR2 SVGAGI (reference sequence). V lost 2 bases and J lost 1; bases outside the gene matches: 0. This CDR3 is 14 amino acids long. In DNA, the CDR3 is TGTGCCAGCAGTTACGGGACTAGCCAAGAGACCCAGTACTTC. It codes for CASSYGTSQETQYF.

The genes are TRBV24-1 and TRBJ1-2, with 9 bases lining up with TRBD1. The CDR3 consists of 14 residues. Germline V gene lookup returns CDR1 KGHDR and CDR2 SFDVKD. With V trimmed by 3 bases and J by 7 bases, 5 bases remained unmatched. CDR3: CATSDPGQGIGYTF. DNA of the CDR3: TGTGCCACCAGTGATCCCGGACAGGGGATTGGCTACACCTTC.

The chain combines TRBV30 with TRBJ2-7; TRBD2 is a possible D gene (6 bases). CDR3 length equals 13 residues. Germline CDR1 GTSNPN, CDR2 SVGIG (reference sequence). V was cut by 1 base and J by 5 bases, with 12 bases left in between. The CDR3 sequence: CAWSATSTHEQYF. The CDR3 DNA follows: TGTGCCTGGAGTGCGACTAGTACCCACGAGCAGTACTTC.

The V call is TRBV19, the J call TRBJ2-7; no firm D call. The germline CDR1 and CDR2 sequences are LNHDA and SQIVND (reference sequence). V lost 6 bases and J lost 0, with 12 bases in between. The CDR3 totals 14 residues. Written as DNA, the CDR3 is TGTGCCAGTAGACAAGACATTCACTCCTACGAGCAGTACTTC. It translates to CASRQDIHSYEQYF.

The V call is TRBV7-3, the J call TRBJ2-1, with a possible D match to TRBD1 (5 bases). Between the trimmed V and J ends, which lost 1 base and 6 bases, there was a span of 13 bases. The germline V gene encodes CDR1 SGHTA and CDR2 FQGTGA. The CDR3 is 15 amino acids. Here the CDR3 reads CASSLNQGSGNEQFF. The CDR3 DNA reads TGTGCCAGCAGCTTAAATCAGGGATCGGGCAATGAGCAGTTCTTC.

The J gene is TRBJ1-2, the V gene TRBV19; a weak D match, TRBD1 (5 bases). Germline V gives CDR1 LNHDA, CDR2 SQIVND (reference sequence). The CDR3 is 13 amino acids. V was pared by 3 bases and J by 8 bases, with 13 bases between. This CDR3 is CASSMPPEGGYTF. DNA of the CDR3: TGTGCCAGTAGTATGCCGCCAGAGGGGGGCTACACCTTC.

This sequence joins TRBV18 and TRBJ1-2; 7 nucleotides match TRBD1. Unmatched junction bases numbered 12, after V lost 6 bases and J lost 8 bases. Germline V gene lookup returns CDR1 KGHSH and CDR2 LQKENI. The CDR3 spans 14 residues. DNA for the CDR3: TGTGCCAGCTCGCAAGACAGGGTCTCGAGGGGCTACACCTTC. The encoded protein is CASSQDRVSRGYTF. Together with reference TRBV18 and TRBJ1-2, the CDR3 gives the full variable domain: NAGVMQNPRHLVRRRGQEARLRCSPMKGHSHVYWYRQLPEEGLKFMVYLQKENIIDESGMPKERFSAEFPKEGPSILRIQQVVRGDSAAYFCASSQDRVSRGYTFGSGTRLTVV.

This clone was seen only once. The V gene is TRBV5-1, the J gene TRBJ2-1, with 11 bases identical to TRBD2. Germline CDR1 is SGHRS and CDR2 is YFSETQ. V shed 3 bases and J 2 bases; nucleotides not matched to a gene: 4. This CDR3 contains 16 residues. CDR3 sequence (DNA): TGCGCCAGCAGCTATAGCGGGGGGGTTGCCTACAATGAGCAGTTCTTC. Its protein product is CASSYSGGVAYNEQFF.

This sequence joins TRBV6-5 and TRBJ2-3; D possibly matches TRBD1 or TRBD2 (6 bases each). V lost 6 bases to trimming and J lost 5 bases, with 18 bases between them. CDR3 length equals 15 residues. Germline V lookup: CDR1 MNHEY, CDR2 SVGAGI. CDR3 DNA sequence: TGTGCCAGCAGGGACGGGCTGGGGGGCCGAGATACGCAGTATTTT. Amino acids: CASRDGLGGRDTQYF.

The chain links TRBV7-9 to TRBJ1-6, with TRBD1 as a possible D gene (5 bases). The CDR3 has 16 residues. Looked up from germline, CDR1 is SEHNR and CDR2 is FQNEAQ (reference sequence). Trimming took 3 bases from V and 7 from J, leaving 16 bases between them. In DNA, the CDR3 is TGTGCCAGCAGCTTCCGACGCCAGGGCAGCAATTCACCCCTCCACTTT. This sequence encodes CASSFRRQGSNSPLHF. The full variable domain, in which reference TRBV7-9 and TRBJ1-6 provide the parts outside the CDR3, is DTGVSQNPRHKITKRGQNVTFRCDPISEHNRLYWYRQTLGQGPEFLTYFQNEAQLEKSRLLSDRFSAERPKGSFSTLEIQRTEQGDSAMYLCASSFRRQGSNSPLHFGNGTRLTVT.

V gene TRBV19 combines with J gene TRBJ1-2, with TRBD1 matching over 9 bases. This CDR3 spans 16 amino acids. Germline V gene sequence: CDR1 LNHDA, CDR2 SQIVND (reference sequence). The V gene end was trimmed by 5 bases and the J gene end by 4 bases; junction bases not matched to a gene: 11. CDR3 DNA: TGTGCCAGTAGTCCCTCTTTCTTGGGACAGGGCTATGGCTACACCTTC. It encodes CASSPSFLGQGYGYTF.

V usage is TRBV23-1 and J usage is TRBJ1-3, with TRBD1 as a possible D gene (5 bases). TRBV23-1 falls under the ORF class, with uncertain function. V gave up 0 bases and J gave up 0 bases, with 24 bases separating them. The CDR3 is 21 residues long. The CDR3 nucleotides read TGCGCCAGCAGTCAATCGACCCCAAGCAAGGGACGGTGGCTCTCTGGAAACACCATATATTTT. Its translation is CASSQSTPSKGRWLSGNTIYF.

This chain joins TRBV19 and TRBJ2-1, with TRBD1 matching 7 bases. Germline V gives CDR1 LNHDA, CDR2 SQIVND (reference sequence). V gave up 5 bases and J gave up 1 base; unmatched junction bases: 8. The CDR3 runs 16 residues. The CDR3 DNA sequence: TGTGCCAGTAGTCTCCCACCGGGACAGTCCTACAATGAGCAGTTCTTC. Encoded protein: CASSLPPGQSYNEQFF.

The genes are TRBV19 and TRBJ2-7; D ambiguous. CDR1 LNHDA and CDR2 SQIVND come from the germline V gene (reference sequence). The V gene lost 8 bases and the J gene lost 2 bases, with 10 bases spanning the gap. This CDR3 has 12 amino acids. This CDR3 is CASSASTYEQYF. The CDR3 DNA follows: TGTGCCAGTTCAGCGAGCACCTACGAGCAGTACTTC. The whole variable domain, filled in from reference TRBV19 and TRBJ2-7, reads DGGITQSPKYLFRKEGQNVTLSCEQNLNHDAMYWYRQDPGQGLRLIYYSQIVNDFQKGDIAEGYSVSREKKESFPLTVTSAQKNPTAFYLCASSASTYEQYFGPGTRLTVT.

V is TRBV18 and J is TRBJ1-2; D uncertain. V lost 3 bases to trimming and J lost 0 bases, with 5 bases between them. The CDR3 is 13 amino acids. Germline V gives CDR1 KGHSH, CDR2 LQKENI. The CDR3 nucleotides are TGTGCCAGCTCACCTGACACTAACTATGGCTACACCTTC. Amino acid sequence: CASSPDTNYGYTF.

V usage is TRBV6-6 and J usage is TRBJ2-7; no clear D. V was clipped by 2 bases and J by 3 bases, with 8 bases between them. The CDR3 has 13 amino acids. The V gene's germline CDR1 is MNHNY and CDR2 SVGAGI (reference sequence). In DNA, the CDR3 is TGTGCCAGCAGTTACCCCCCGCTCTACGAGCAGTACTTC. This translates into CASSYPPLYEQYF.

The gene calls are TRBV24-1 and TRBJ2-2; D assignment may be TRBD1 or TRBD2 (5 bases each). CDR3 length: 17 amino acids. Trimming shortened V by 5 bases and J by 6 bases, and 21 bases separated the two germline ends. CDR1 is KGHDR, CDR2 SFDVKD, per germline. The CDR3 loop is CATSGKEGRVLAGELFF. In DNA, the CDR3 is TGTGCCACCAGTGGAAAAGAGGGGCGAGTCCTTGCCGGGGAGCTGTTTTTT.

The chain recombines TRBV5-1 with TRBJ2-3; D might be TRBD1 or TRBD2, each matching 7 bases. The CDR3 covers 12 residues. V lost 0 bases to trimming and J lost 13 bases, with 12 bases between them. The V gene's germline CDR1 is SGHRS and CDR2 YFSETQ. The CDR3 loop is CASSLDQGGKYF. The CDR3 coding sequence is TGCGCCAGCAGCTTGGATCAGGGGGGGAAGTATTTT.

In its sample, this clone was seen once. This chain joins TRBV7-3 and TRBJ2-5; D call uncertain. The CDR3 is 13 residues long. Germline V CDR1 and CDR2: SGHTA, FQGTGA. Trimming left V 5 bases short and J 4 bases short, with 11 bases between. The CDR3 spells CASSKTPGETQYF. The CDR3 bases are TGTGCCAGCAGCAAGACGCCTGGAGAGACCCAGTACTTC. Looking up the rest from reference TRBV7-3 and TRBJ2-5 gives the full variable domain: GAGVSQTPSNKVTEKGKYVELRCDPISGHTALYWYRQSLGQGPEFLIYFQGTGAADDSGLPNDRFFAVRPEGSVSTLKIQRTERGDSAVYLCASSKTPGETQYFGPGTRLLVL.